What follows describes a single T cell receptor beta chain. The J segment lost 6 bases and the V segment lost 5 bases, leaving 4 bases of the junction unmatched. The CDR3 is made up of 13 amino acids. Per germline, CDR1 SGDLS and CDR2 YYNGEE. Seattle cases were enrolled at active infection and followed longitudinally. As handled by the study authors: Amplification of reference gene primers was used by the study to estimate nucleated cell counts. Method: immunoSEQ multiplex PCR; TCRdb's copy keeps in-frame clones and lacks some. V and J calls and clone size follow that table, whereas D and trimming were derived from the DNA. The data contain hundreds of thousands of clones, more than 80% of them seen just once; the ten biggest clones take up 7.5%. The data originate from a study of blood T cell repertoires in COVID-19. As for the study in general: Samples representing acute and convalescent COVID-19 were sourced from the United States, Italy and Spain. Sample material is recorded as cDNA or gDNA derived from T cells, B-cell-depleted T cells, or PBMCs.

This TCR came from a woman older than 75 with COVID-19, enrolled during active disease. This sequence joins TRBV9 and TRBJ1-4, with TRBD1 identical over 7 bases. Material: peripheral blood. CDR3 DNA: TGTGCCAGCAGGGCAGGGGGAGATGAAAAACTGTTTTTT. Its protein is CASRAGGDEKLFF.